This TCR beta chain comes out of a study of cytomegalovirus exposure and HLA in healthy donors. Study overall: Findings of an earlier analysis included 110 million or so unique TCR beta sequences from 190 million or so T cells.

As regards this clone: The antigen is not known.

The CDR3 has 14 residues. Trimming at V came to 7 bases and at J to 6 bases, leaving 7 bases not matched to a gene. From germline, CDR1 is MNHEY and CDR2 SMNVEV (reference sequence). Study-level findings and limits: Cytomegalovirus-associated TCR beta chains were listed, numbering 150 to 200. Under in vitro conditions, a few CMV-associated chains were confirmed as specific for CMV antigens.

The PCR made use of 60 Vbeta and 13 Jbeta primers. Some clones are missing from TCRdb's copy, which holds only in-frame ones; the method was immunoSEQ multiplex PCR. The sample shows 150,000 to 200,000 clones, approximately 80% of them seen only once. The V gene is TRBV27, the J gene TRBJ2-7, with 12 bases that match TRBD2. The receptor was derived from a woman younger than 45 in good health and CMV-seronegative. The sequenced material came from PBMCs. The chain's CDR3 is CASTLAGGEGEQYF. CDR3 nucleotides: TGTGCCAGCACCCTAGCGGGAGGGGAAGGCGAGCAGTACTTC.